This T cell receptor beta chain stems from a study of blood T cell repertoires in COVID-19. Trimming cost V 5 bases and J 7 bases, with 15 bases left between them. The V gene's germline CDR1 is MNHEY and CDR2 SVGAGI. The CDR3 runs 15 residues. Some clones are missing from TCRdb's copy, which holds only in-frame ones; the method was immunoSEQ multiplex PCR. This table holds roughly 240,000 clones, 75% to 85% found once. Sequenced material: PBMCs or T cells enriched from blood (not recorded which). The chain uses TRBV6-5 and TRBJ1-6, with D maybe TRBD1 (6 bases). This TCR derives from a woman aged 45 to 65 with acute COVID-19. The chain's CDR3 is CASSPGRGGNSPLHF. CDR3 sequence (DNA): TGTGCCAGCAGTCCGGGCAGGGGTGGGAATTCACCCCTCCACTTT.